The 11 T cell receptor beta chains presented below share a single source sample, sequenced in a study of molecular identifiers for immune sequencing clone quantification. Using its own MiXCR run on the PCR reads, TCRdb lists one record per CDR3 protein. Of 550,000 to 750,000 distinct CDR3 sequences in the sample, approximately 20% were seen once. Sequenced material: naive CD8+ T cells from blood, with Jurkat cell RNA spiked in. The subset: FACS-sorted CD8+CD4-CCR7+CD45RA+ naive T cells. The receptors derive from a human donor in good health. Some libraries in this study had Jurkat cell RNA spiked in.

There are many counts of this clonotype. The rearrangement uses TRBV10-3 and TRBJ2-3, with D perhaps matching TRBD2 (6 bases). Between the trimmed V and J ends, which lost 7 bases and 5 bases, there was a span of 13 bases. CDR1 and CDR2 (germline): ENHRY, SYGVKD. The CDR3 covers 13 residues. The CDR3 DNA sequence: TGTGCCATCAATGGAGGGTTTGTAGATACGCAGTATTTT. Protein sequence: CAINGGFVDTQYF.

This clonotype was picked up many times. The chain carries TRBV20-1 and TRBJ1-5; D gene uncertain. Germline CDR1 and CDR2: DFQATT and SNEGSKA (reference sequence). V gave up 0 bases and J gave up 0 bases, with 12 bases separating them. The length of the CDR3 is 16 residues. CDR3 in amino acids: CSARDVKSYSNQPQHF. As DNA, the CDR3 is TGCAGTGCTAGAGATGTGAAGTCATATAGCAATCAGCCCCAGCATTTT.

To note about this clonotype: A much larger clone differs by one base, so this may be a read error. The gene calls are TRBV13 and TRBJ2-1, with D perhaps matching TRBD2 (6 bases). CDR1 PRHDT and CDR2 FYEKMQ come from the germline V gene (reference sequence). CDR3 length: 16 residues. The CDR3 bases are TGTGCCAGCAGCTTAGGCTGGTCTAGCGACCTGAATGAGCAGTCCTTC. It translates to CASSLGWSSDLNEQSF.

In its sample, this clonotype was seen many times. The CDR3 is CASSERGGWYGYTF. The CDR3, as DNA: TGTGCCAGCAGTGAAAGAGGGGGATGGTATGGCTACACCTTC. The chain joins TRBV6-1 to TRBJ1-2; D might be TRBD1 (6 bases). Trimming shortened V by 2 bases and J by 5 bases, and 12 bases separated the two germline ends. The CDR3 sequence is 14 residues long. CDR1 MNHNS and CDR2 SASEGT come from the germline V gene.

At least ten counts were recorded for this clonotype. The chain joins TRBV21-1 to TRBJ1-2. TRBV21-1 is listed as a pseudogene. This CDR3 has 12 residues. The CDR3 region has the DNA TGTGCCACGAAATGCCCTAACTATGGCTACACCTTC. Amino acids: CATKCPNYGYTF.

The J gene is TRBJ2-5, the V gene TRBV4-1; 10 bases agree with TRBD1. The germline CDR1 and CDR2 sequences are MGHRA and YSYEKL. V trimming: 1 base; J trimming: 5 bases; junction bases outside the gene matches: 4. This CDR3 has 15 amino acids. The CDR3 region has the DNA TGCGCCAGCAGCCAAGTGGACAGGGGGTCCGAGACCCAGTACTTC. This translates into CASSQVDRGSETQYF.

This chain uses TRBV19 with TRBJ1-3; tentatively, D is TRBD1 (5 bases). V shed 7 bases and J shed 0 bases, with 13 bases lying between them. CDR1 is LNHDA and CDR2 is SQIVND in the germline V gene (reference sequence). This CDR3 comprises 15 residues. As DNA, the CDR3 is TGTGCCAGTACCTGGGACCGTTCCTCTGGAAACACCATATATTTT. Translating it yields CASTWDRSSGNTIYF.

This clonotype has a count of ten or more. The chain links TRBV5-5 to TRBJ1-1; 10 nucleotides agree with TRBD1. The CDR3 runs to 15 residues. Germline-derived CDR1 and CDR2 are SGHKS and YYEKEE (reference sequence). V shed 1 base and J 1 base; nucleotides not matched to a gene: 1. CDR3 in amino acids: CASSLWDRGNTEAFF. As DNA, the CDR3 is TGTGCCAGCAGCTTGTGGGACAGGGGGAACACTGAAGCTTTCTTT.

This clonotype was found a few times. The DNA of the CDR3 is TGCAGTGCTAGAGCGGGATCCCCCTACAATGAGCAGTTCTTC. Protein product: CSARAGSPYNEQFF. This rearrangement joins TRBV20-1 to TRBJ2-1, with D tentatively TRBD2 (5 bases). Trimming removed 1 base at V and 2 bases at J, with 9 bases between. CDR1 and CDR2 (germline): DFQATT, SNEGSKA (reference sequence). The CDR3 totals 14 residues.

This clonotype was counted at least ten times. The chain recombines TRBV6-1 with TRBJ2-3; D not certain. CDR3 length: 13 residues. CDR1 MNHNS and CDR2 SASEGT come from the germline V gene. V was trimmed by 2 bases and J by 2 bases, leaving 5 bases between them. The CDR3 nucleotides are TGTGCCAGCAGTGAATACGTCACAGATACGCAGTATTTT. It yields the protein CASSEYVTDTQYF.

This clonotype was found many times. The chain uses TRBV19 and TRBJ2-7; 10 nucleotides agree with TRBD2. Germline V CDR1 and CDR2: LNHDA, SQIVND (reference sequence). This CDR3 has 15 amino acids. The V segment lost 7 bases and the J segment 2 bases; nucleotides outside the gene matches: 8. The CDR3 region is CASKPASGSAYEQYF. The CDR3 DNA follows: TGTGCCAGTAAACCGGCTAGCGGGAGCGCCTACGAGCAGTACTTC.